This T cell receptor (beta chain) originates from a study of PD-L1 blockade in urothelial cancer. The wider study: Across blood samples, T cells had a median count of around 150,000.

This CDR3 has 14 amino acids. V lost 4 bases to trimming and J lost 6 bases; unmatched junction nucleotides: 5. Germline-derived CDR1 and CDR2 are SGHRS and YFSETQ. Study results and limitations: Pretreatment TCR clonality in blood, when below the median, was predictive of better survival.

Time point meaning: peripheral blood 6 weeks after treatment start. Produced via immunoSEQ multiplex PCR; TCRdb's table is partial and in-frame only. Counted here are more than 95,000 clones, 80% to 90% occurring once; the ten biggest clones make up over 1.5%. As concerns this clone: Its specificity is not known.

Material: PBMCs, obtained around atezolizumab (anti-PD-L1) treatment. The receptor was isolated from a man aged 55 to 70 with urothelial cancer. This chain links TRBV5-1 with TRBJ2-7; 12 bases map to TRBD1. This CDR3 is CASSEGGQGAEQYF. Here the CDR3 DNA reads TGCGCCAGCAGCGAGGGGGGACAGGGGGCCGAGCAGTACTTC. The entire variable domain, with the rest obtained from reference TRBV5-1 and TRBJ2-7, is as follows: KAGVTQTPRYLIKTRGQQVTLSCSPISGHRSVSWYQQTPGQGLQFLFEYFSETQRNKGNFPGRFSGRQFSNSRSEMNVSTLELGDSALYLCASSEGGQGAEQYFGPGTRLTVT.